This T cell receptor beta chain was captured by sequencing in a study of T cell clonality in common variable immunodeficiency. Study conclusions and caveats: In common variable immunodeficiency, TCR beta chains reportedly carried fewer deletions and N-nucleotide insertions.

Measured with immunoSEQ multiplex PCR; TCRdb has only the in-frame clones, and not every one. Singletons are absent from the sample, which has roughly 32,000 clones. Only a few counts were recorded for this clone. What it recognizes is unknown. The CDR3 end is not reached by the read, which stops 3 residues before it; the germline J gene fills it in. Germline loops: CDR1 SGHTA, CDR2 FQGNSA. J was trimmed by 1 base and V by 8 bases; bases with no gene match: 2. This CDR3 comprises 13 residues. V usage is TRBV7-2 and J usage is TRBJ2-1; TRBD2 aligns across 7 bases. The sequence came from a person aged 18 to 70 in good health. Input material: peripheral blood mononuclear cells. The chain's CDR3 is CASGRESYNEQFF. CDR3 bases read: TGTGCCAGCGGGCGGGAGTCCTACAATGAG.